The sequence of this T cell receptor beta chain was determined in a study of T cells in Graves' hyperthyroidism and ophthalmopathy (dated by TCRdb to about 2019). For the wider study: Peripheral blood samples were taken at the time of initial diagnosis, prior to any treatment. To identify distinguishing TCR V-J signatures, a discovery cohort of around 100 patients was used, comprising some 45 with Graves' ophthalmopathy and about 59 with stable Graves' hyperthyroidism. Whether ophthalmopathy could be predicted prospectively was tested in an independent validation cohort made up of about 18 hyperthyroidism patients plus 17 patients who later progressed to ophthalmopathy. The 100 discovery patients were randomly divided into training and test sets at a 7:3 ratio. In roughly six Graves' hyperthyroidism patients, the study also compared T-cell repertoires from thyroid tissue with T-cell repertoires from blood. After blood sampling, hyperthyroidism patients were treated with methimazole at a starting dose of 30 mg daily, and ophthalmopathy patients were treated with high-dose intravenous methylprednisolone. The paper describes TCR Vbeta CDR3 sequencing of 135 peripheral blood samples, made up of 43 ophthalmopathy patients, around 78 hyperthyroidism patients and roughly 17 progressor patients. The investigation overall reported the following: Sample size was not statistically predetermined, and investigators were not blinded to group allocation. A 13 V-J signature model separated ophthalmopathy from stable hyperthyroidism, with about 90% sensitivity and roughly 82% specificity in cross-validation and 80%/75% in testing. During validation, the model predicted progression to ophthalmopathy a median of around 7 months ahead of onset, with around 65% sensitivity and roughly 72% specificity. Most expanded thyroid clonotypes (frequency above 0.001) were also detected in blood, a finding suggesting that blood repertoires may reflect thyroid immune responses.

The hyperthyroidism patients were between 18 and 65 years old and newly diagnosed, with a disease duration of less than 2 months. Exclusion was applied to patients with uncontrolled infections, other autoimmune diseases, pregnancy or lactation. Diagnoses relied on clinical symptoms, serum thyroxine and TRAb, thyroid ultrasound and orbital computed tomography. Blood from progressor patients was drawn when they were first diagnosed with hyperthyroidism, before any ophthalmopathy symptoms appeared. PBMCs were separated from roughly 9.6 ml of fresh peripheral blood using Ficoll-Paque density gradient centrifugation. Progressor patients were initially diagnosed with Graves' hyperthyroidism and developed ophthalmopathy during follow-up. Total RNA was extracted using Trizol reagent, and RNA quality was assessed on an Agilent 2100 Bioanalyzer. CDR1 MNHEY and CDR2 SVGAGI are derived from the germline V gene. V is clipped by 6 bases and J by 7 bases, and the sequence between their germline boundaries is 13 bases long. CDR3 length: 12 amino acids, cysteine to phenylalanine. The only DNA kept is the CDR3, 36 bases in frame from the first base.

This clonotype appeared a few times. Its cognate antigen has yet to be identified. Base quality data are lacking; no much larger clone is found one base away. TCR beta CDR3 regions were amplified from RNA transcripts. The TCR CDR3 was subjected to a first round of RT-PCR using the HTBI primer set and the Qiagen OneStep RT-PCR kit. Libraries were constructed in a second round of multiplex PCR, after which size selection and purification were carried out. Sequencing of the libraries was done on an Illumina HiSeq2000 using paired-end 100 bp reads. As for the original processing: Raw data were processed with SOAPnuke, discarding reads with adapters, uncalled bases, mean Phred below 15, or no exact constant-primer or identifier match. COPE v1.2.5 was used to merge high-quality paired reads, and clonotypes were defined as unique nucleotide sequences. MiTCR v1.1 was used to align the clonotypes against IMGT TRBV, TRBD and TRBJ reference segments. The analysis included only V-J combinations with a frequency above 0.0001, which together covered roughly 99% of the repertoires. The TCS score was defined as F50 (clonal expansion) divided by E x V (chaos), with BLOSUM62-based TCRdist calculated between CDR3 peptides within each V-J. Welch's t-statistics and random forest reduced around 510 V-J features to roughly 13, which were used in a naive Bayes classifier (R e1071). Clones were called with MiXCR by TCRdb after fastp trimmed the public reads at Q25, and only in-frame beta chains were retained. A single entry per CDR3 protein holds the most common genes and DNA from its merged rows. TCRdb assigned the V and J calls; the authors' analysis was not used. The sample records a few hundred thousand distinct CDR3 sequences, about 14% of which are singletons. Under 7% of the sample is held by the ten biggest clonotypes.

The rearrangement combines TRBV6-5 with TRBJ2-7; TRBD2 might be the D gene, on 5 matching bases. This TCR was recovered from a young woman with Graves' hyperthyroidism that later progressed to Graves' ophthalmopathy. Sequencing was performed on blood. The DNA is TGTGCCAGCAGCTTACTAGAGAGGGAGCAGTACTTC. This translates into CASSLLEREQYF.